The clone carrying this T cell receptor beta chain was counted at least ten times. Its antigen is unidentified. V lost 0 bases and J lost 3, with 17 bases in between. The CDR3 covers 16 residues. CDR1 is DFQATT and CDR2 is SNEGSKA in the germline V gene (reference sequence). This record comes from a study of T-cell reconstitution after alpha-beta-depleted transplantation in children. Study results and caveats: From newly produced T cells came most of the T-cell counts and diversity one year after transplant. After transplant, at about two months, alpha-beta T cells were reportedly derived from several hundred expanded graft clones. Certain patients had high TCRbeta diversity at day 60, and it came from recipient T cells and thymic progenitors that survived.

The authors prepared the TCRbeta library with unique molecular identifiers. TCRdb independently ran MiXCR on the PCR reads; one entry per CDR3 protein. The sample shows about 230,000 distinct CDR3 sequences, roughly 11% of them seen only once. This sequence joins TRBV20-1 and TRBJ1-1; D gene uncertain. The sequence was obtained from a child under two years old with acute myeloid leukemia, due to receive a stem cell transplant. The sample consisted of PBMCs, taken before TCRalphabeta/CD19-depleted stem cell transplant. CDR3 bases: TGCAGTGCTAGAGATCCGGCCTCGTCGGTCGACACTGAAGCTTTCTTT. Translating gives CSARDPASSVDTEAFF.